Shown below are 22 T cell receptor beta chains from a single sample sequenced in a study of blood T cell repertoires in COVID-19. The assay was immunoSEQ multiplex PCR, and TCRdb's table has in-frame clones only and misses some. Of 180,000 or so clones listed, 82% were seen once; the top ten hold about 8.4%. Sequenced input: peripheral blood. Receptor source: an older woman with acute or convalescent COVID-19.

V is TRBV19 and J is TRBJ1-1; tentative D call: TRBD1 (6 bases). V shed 4 bases and J shed 4 bases, with 10 bases lying between them. There are 13 residues in the CDR3. Germline values: CDR1 LNHDA, CDR2 SQIVND (reference sequence). The CDR3 here is CASSNGGPTEAFF. Written as DNA, the CDR3 is TGTGCCAGTAGTAACGGGGGGCCCACTGAAGCTTTCTTT. Full variable domain (remainder filled in from reference TRBV19 and TRBJ1-1): DGGITQSPKYLFRKEGQNVTLSCEQNLNHDAMYWYRQDPGQGLRLIYYSQIVNDFQKGDIAEGYSVSREKKESFPLTVTSAQKNPTAFYLCASSNGGPTEAFFGQGTRLTVV.

This clone was seen a few times. The chain employs TRBV5-5 and TRBJ1-5; D gene unclear. V gave up 4 bases and J gave up 0 bases, with 8 bases separating them. This CDR3 has 14 residues. CDR1 is SGHKS, CDR2 YYEKEE, per germline (reference sequence). In nucleotides, the CDR3 is TGTGCCAGCAGCCTGCTAGATAGCAATCAGCCCCAGCATTTT. This sequence encodes CASSLLDSNQPQHF.

This clone was recorded once. The chain employs TRBV4-1 and TRBJ2-2; 9 nucleotides agree with TRBD1. The germline gives CDR1 MGHRA, CDR2 YSYEKL. The CDR3 length is 15 residues. Losses at the gene ends were 4 bases for V and 6 bases for J; bases not matched to a gene: 6. The CDR3 loop reads CASSLPDRGAGELFF. Written as DNA, the CDR3 is TGCGCCAGCAGCCTCCCGGACAGGGGTGCCGGGGAGCTGTTTTTT.

CDR3 protein: CASSRLAGPYEQYF. CDR3 sequence (DNA): TGTGCCAGCAGCCGTCTAGCGGGGCCCTACGAGCAGTACTTC. This sequence joins TRBV7-9 and TRBJ2-7, with 9 bases fitting TRBD2. This CDR3 is built from 14 residues. Per germline, CDR1 SEHNR and CDR2 FQNEAQ (reference sequence). After removal of 5 bases from V and 2 bases from J, the junction contained 4 bases not matched to a gene.

This clone turned up a few times. This rearrangement joins TRBV18 to TRBJ2-2; 7 bases are shared with TRBD2. CDR1 is KGHSH, CDR2 LQKENI, per germline. V shed 3 bases and J 4 bases; nucleotides not matched to a gene: 8. This CDR3 contains 16 residues. The CDR3 DNA reads as TGTGCCAGCTCACCGGAAGCTAGCGGCGGCACCGGGGAGCTGTTTTTT. Amino acids: CASSPEASGGTGELFF.

The J gene is TRBJ2-3, the V gene TRBV3-1 (or the pseudogene TRBV3-2), with TRBD2 matching 15 bases. J gave up 2 bases and V 2 bases, and 8 bases lay outside the gene matches. The CDR3 totals 19 residues. Germline CDR1 LGHDT, CDR2 YNNKEL (reference sequence). The CDR3: CASSQKPGTSGRFTDTQYF. The CDR3 nucleotides read TGTGCCAGCAGCCAAAAACCCGGGACTAGCGGGAGGTTCACAGATACGCAGTATTTT.

The sample holds one count of this clone. The gene calls are TRBV3-1 (or the pseudogene TRBV3-2) and TRBJ2-6; a weak D match, TRBD1 (6 bases). This CDR3 comprises 16 residues. CDR1 is LGHDT and CDR2 is YNNKEL in the germline V gene (reference sequence). V gave up 1 base and J gave up 9 bases, with 16 bases separating them. For the CDR3, the DNA is TGTGCCAGCAGCCAAGGCAAAAACAGGGTAGGCAACGTCCTGACTTTC. Translated, it gives CASSQGKNRVGNVLTF.

The rearrangement uses TRBV9 and TRBJ1-1; D is unclear. The length of the CDR3 is 14 residues. V lost 3 bases to trimming and J lost 4 bases, with 13 bases between them. In germline, CDR1 is SGDLS, CDR2 YYNGEE. CDR3 sequence reads: CASSGSQAGTEAFF. Here the CDR3 DNA reads TGTGCCAGCAGCGGATCCCAGGCGGGCACTGAAGCTTTCTTT.

This clone has only a few counts. This chain connects TRBV25-1 to TRBJ2-7; D is perhaps TRBD1 (5 bases). The V gene's germline CDR1 is MGHDK and CDR2 SYGVNS. V was clipped by 1 base and J by 1 base, with 11 bases between them. This CDR3 is 15 amino acids long. In DNA, the CDR3 is TGTGCCAGCAGTGAATTCAAGGACATATCCTACGAGCAGTACTTC. Translation gives CASSEFKDISYEQYF.

This rearrangement joins TRBV4-1 to TRBJ1-5; tentatively, D is TRBD1 (5 bases). The V end lost 1 base, the J end lost 0 bases, and 10 bases lay between the germline ends. CDR3 length: 16 amino acids. Germline CDR1 and CDR2: MGHRA and YSYEKL. CDR3 loop: CASSQGGDYSNQPQHF. DNA for the CDR3: TGCGCCAGCAGCCAAGGGGGGGATTATAGCAATCAGCCCCAGCATTTT.

The table lists this clone with a few counts. The chain joins TRBV18 to TRBJ2-1; a weak D match, TRBD1 (6 bases). The CDR3 runs to 14 residues. Trimming removed 5 bases from V and 1 base from J, with 9 bases in between. Per the germline V gene, CDR1 is KGHSH and CDR2 is LQKENI. The CDR3 sequence is CASSTDRSYNEQFF. In DNA form, the CDR3 reads TGTGCCAGCTCAACTGACAGGTCCTACAATGAGCAGTTCTTC.

The chain recombines TRBV7-2 with TRBJ1-6; possible D gene TRBD1, 5 bases. The CDR3 loop spans 14 amino acids. Germline-derived CDR1 and CDR2 are SGHTA and FQGNSA. V lost 7 bases and J 7 bases, leaving 14 bases between the germline ends. The DNA for the CDR3 is TGTGCCAGCACCGTGAGGGAGGGGAATTCACCCCTCCACTTT. Translation gives CASTVREGNSPLHF.

CDR3 region: CASSRTGLNEQYF. CDR3 DNA: TGTGCCAGTAGTAGGACAGGGCTAAACGAGCAGTACTTC. The genes are TRBV19 and TRBJ2-7; 8 bases agree with TRBD1. V shed 4 bases, J shed 5 bases, and the junction held 4 bases outside the gene matches. The CDR3 extends over 13 amino acids. Germline V gene lookup returns CDR1 LNHDA and CDR2 SQIVND (reference sequence).

This chain links TRBV11-2 with TRBJ1-6, with D uncertain. Germline V gene data show CDR1 as SGHAT and CDR2 as FQNNGV. This CDR3 spans 14 amino acids. Trimming took off 0 bases at V and 7 bases at J, with 7 bases between the two ends. The CDR3 loop reads CASSLDHSNSPLHF. The DNA of the CDR3 is TGTGCCAGCAGCTTAGATCATTCCAATTCACCCCTCCACTTT. The entire variable domain, with the rest obtained from reference TRBV11-2 and TRBJ1-6, is as follows: EAGVAQSPRYKIIEKRQSVAFWCNPISGHATLYWYQQILGQGPKLLIQFQNNGVVDDSQLPKDRFSAERLKGVDSTLKIQPAKLEDSAVYLCASSLDHSNSPLHFGNGTRLTVT.

The chain links TRBV5-6 to TRBJ1-2; no clear D. CDR1 SGHDT and CDR2 YYEEEE come from the germline V gene. The length of the CDR3 is 14 residues. V was trimmed by 2 bases and J by 0 bases, leaving 8 bases between them. In nucleotides, the CDR3 is TGTGCCAGCAGCTTTTCCGGGACTAACTATGGCTACACCTTC. As protein: CASSFSGTNYGYTF.

The rearrangement uses TRBV18 and TRBJ1-1, with 8 nucleotides matching TRBD1. The CDR3 spans 16 residues. Germline CDR1 and CDR2: KGHSH and LQKENI. With V trimmed by 5 bases and J by 7 bases, 15 bases remained unmatched. The CDR3 here is CASSTQRLTGGVEAFF. In DNA form, the CDR3 reads TGTGCCAGCTCAACCCAAAGGCTCACAGGGGGTGTTGAAGCTTTCTTT.

In its sample, this clone was seen a few times. CDR3: CASSFSGAGGSYTF. CDR3 nucleotide sequence: TGTGCCAGCAGTTTTTCAGGGGCGGGTGGAAGCTACACCTTC. The chain links TRBV28 to TRBJ1-2, with D possibly being TRBD1 (6 bases). V was cut by 3 bases and J by 9 bases, with 17 bases left in between. Germline V lookup: CDR1 MDHEN, CDR2 SYDVKM. There are 14 residues in the CDR3.

This clone occurred a few times. The CDR3: CASSQDYGTGELFF. In DNA form, the CDR3 reads TGTGCCAGCAGCCAAGACTACGGGACCGGGGAGCTGTTTTTT. The V and J genes are TRBV14 and TRBJ2-2; D is undetermined. V was trimmed by 0 bases and J by 5 bases, leaving 7 bases between them. The V gene's germline CDR1 is SGHDN and CDR2 FVKESK. The CDR3 length is 14 residues.

The chain links TRBV5-4 to TRBJ1-6; 11 nucleotides match TRBD1. This CDR3 has 18 residues. The trim removed 4 bases at V and 1 base at J, leaving 7 bases unmatched. CDR1 is SGHNT, CDR2 YYREEE, per germline (reference sequence). The CDR3 here is CASSRTGGRASYNSPLHF. In DNA form, the CDR3 reads TGTGCCAGCAGCCGGACAGGGGGCAGAGCTTCCTATAATTCACCCCTCCACTTT.

The J gene is TRBJ2-5, the V gene TRBV11-2; 8 bases are a match to TRBD2. J gave up 7 bases and V 5 bases, and 9 bases lay outside the gene matches. Germline V gene sequence: CDR1 SGHAT, CDR2 FQNNGV. The CDR3 has 14 residues. The CDR3 spells CASSQPTSGLTQYF. In DNA form, the CDR3 reads TGTGCCAGCAGCCAGCCAACTAGCGGTCTGACCCAGTACTTC.

The gene calls are TRBV30 and TRBJ2-5; 13 nucleotides agree with TRBD2. With 3 bases clipped from V and 2 bases from J, the junction kept 21 bases outside the gene matches. This CDR3 comprises 21 residues. Germline-derived CDR1 and CDR2 are GTSNPN and SVGIG (reference sequence). In DNA form, the CDR3 reads TGTGCCTGGAGCCAACCCCTTCCGGGACAGACTAGCGGGAGGCCTCAAGAGACCCAGTACTTC. This encodes CAWSQPLPGQTSGRPQETQYF.

The chain couples TRBV6-2 or TRBV6-3 to TRBJ1-1; D not resolved. The V end was cut by 3 bases, the J end by 0 bases, with 11 bases between. Germline V gives CDR1 MNHEY, CDR2 SVGEGT. This CDR3 has 15 residues. CDR3: CASSYEGSMNTEAFF. DNA for the CDR3: TGTGCCAGCAGTTATGAGGGCTCCATGAACACTGAAGCTTTCTTT.